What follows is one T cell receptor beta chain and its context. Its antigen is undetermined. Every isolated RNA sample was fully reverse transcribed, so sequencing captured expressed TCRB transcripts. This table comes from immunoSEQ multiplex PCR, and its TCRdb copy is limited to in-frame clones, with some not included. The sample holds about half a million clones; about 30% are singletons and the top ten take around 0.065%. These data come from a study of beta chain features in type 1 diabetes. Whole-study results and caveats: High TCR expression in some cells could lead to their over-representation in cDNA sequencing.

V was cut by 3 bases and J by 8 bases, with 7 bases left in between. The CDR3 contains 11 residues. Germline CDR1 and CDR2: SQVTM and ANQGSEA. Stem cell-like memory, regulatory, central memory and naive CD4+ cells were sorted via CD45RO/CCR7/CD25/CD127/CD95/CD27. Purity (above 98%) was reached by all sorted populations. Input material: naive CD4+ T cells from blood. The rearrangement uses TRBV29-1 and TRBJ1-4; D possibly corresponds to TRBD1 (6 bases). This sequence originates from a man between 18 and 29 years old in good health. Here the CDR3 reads CSVDTGEKLFF. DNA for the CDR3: TGCAGCGTTGATACAGGGGAAAAACTGTTTTTT.